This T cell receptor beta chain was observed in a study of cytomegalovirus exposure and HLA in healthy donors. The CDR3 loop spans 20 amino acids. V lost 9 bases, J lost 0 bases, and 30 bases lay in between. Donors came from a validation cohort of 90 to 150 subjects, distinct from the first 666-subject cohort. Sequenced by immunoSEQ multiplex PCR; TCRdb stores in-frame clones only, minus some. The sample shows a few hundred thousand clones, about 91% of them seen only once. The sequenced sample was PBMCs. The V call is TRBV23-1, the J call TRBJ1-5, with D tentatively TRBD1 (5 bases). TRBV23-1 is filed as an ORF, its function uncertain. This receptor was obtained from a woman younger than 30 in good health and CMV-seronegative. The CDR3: CARYTKKDGASDNSNQPQHF. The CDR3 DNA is TGCGCCAGATATACAAAGAAGGATGGGGCGTCTGATAATAGCAATCAGCCCCAGCATTTT.